This record looks at one TCR beta chain sequence and its context. The record originates from a study of metastatic and nonmetastatic thyroid tumors. Thyroid surgery was preceded by no treatment in any patient. TCRdb reanalyzed the PCR reads via MiXCR. The sample has more than 65,000 clones, more than 13% seen once. Sequencing input: blood. The TCR comes from a male donor with papillary thyroid cancer or a benign thyroid nodule (not recorded which). Some clones in this sample may be carry-over from other donors' samples.

The CDR3 DNA follows: TGCGCCAGCAGCTTGGTTGGGGGCGAAATCATAGGAAACACTGAAGCTTTCTTT. Translating gives CASSLVGGEIIGNTEAFF. This sequence joins TRBV5-1 and TRBJ1-1, with D perhaps TRBD1 (6 bases). This CDR3 is 18 amino acids long. Per the germline V gene, CDR1 is SGHRS and CDR2 is YFSETQ. V was clipped by 0 bases and J by 2 bases, with 20 bases between them.